This T cell receptor beta chain was captured by sequencing in a study of PD-1 blockade in mismatch repair-deficient tumors. At the level of the study: Patients had about eleven mismatch repair-deficient cancer types and were previously treated and progressing. Findings and caveats of the study: Tumor-resident clones, often absent from pretreatment blood, expanded after pembrolizumab and then contracted.

In regard to this clone: The antigen remains unidentified.

The repertoire was sequenced with immunoSEQ multiplex PCR; TCRdb's copy has only in-frame clones and lacks some. The table shows about 40,000 clones, with around 79% occurring only once. The CDR3 has 13 residues. Germline V CDR1 and CDR2: KGHSH, LQKENI. Trimming shortened V by 2 bases and J by 3 bases, and 7 bases separated the two germline ends. The clonotype originates from an adult with mismatch repair-deficient cancer. The chain combines TRBV18 with TRBJ1-2; D may be TRBD1 (6 bases). This specimen was peripheral blood, taken 4 weeks after starting pembrolizumab. CDR3 coding DNA: TGTGCCAGCTCACCAGGGGGCGACTATGGCTACACCTTC. It codes for CASSPGGDYGYTF.